The 19 T cell receptor beta chains presented below share a single source sample, sequenced in a study of blood T cell repertoires in COVID-19. Assay: immunoSEQ multiplex PCR; the TCRdb copy retains only in-frame clones and omits some. The sample shows some 390,000 clones, about nine tenths of them seen only once. The sequenced material came from peripheral blood. The receptors come from a middle-aged woman with COVID-19, enrolled during active disease.

This chain uses TRBV6-2 or TRBV6-3 with TRBJ2-3; 13 nucleotides match TRBD2. CDR3 size: 16 residues. Germline V gives CDR1 MNHEY, CDR2 SVGEGT. The V segment lost 4 bases and the J segment 9 bases; nucleotides outside the gene matches: 10. This chain's CDR3 is CASSSAGGLAGRTQYF. The CDR3, as DNA: TGTGCCAGCAGTTCGGCAGGGGGACTAGCGGGAAGGACGCAGTATTTT.

The rearrangement uses TRBV7-9 and TRBJ1-1; D gene unclear. The germline gives CDR1 SEHNR, CDR2 FQNEAQ (reference sequence). V shed 1 base and J shed 4 bases, with 7 bases lying between them. The CDR3 consists of 13 residues. Here the CDR3 DNA reads TGTGCCAGCAGCTTAGATCCAGGCACTGAAGCTTTCTTT. It codes for CASSLDPGTEAFF. The variable domain in full, with the rest retrieved from reference TRBV7-9 and TRBJ1-1, is DTGVSQNPRHKITKRGQNVTFRCDPISEHNRLYWYRQTLGQGPEFLTYFQNEAQLEKSRLLSDRFSAERPKGSFSTLEIQRTEQGDSAMYLCASSLDPGTEAFFGQGTRLTVV.

The chain employs TRBV6-5 and TRBJ1-1; a weak D match, TRBD1 (5 bases). Germline-derived CDR1 and CDR2 are MNHEY and SVGAGI. Deletions cut 2 bases from V and 2 bases from J, with 9 bases between. CDR3 length: 14 amino acids. The CDR3 loop reads CASSYDRGNTEAFF. CDR3 coding DNA: TGTGCCAGCAGTTACGACAGAGGCAACACTGAAGCTTTCTTT.

The chain is built from TRBV9 and TRBJ2-1; 8 bases line up with TRBD2. Germline CDR1 and CDR2: SGDLS and YYNGEE. V lost 0 bases and J lost 8; bases outside the gene matches: 13. The CDR3 is 17 amino acids. CDR3 sequence (DNA): TGTGCCAGCAGCGTAGAAATAGGAAAAGCGGGAGACTATGAGCAGTTCTTC. As protein: CASSVEIGKAGDYEQFF.

This chain joins TRBV2 and TRBJ2-5; 7 bases fit TRBD1. V lost 5 bases to trimming and J lost 0 bases; unmatched junction nucleotides: 6. This CDR3 is 15 amino acids long. Germline lookup yields CDR1 SNHLY and CDR2 FYNNEI. The DNA for the CDR3 is TGTGCCAGCAGTTCCCTCGGGACAGACCAAGAGACCCAGTACTTC. It yields the protein CASSSLGTDQETQYF.

This chain links TRBV4-2 with TRBJ2-3; 7 positions match TRBD2. Germline trimming cut 0 bases from V and 3 bases from J; bases unmatched to any gene: 6. Germline CDR1 and CDR2: LGHNA and YNFKEQ. The CDR3 covers 16 residues. For the CDR3, the DNA is TGTGCCAGCAGCCAAGAGTTTTCCGGGGGGACAGATACGCAGTATTTT. Translated: CASSQEFSGGTDTQYF.

The CDR3 region is CATSDRTNPDTGELFF. CDR3 DNA sequence: TGTGCCACCAGTGATAGGACAAACCCGGACACCGGGGAGCTGTTTTTT. J is TRBJ2-2 and V is TRBV24-1; TRBD1 is a possible D gene (5 bases). The CDR3 has 16 amino acids. Per the germline V gene, CDR1 is KGHDR and CDR2 is SFDVKD. V gave up 3 bases and J gave up 3 bases, with 13 bases separating them.

V and J are TRBV2 and TRBJ1-1; 8 bases fit TRBD1. The CDR3 has 15 residues. CDR1 and CDR2 from the germline V gene are SNHLY and FYNNEI. Losses at the gene ends were 5 bases for V and 6 bases for J; bases not matched to a gene: 11. Here the CDR3 reads CASSSPQTGAAEAFF. The CDR3 DNA reads TGTGCCAGCAGTTCCCCGCAGACAGGGGCTGCTGAAGCTTTCTTT.

The gene calls are TRBV3-1 (or the pseudogene TRBV3-2) and TRBJ1-4; the D is unclear. V was cut by 3 bases and J by 2 bases, with 25 bases left in between. The CDR3 is 20 residues long. CDR1 is LGHDT, CDR2 YNNKEL, per germline (reference sequence). CDR3 in DNA: TGTGCCAGCAGCCATAGCGATGAGAGAGGAAGATTAGGGACTAATGAAAAACTGTTTTTT. It is translated as CASSHSDERGRLGTNEKLFF.

V is TRBV28 and J is TRBJ2-5, with D possibly TRBD2 on 5 matching bases. There are 13 residues in the CDR3. With 6 bases removed from V and 2 bases from J, the gap between germline ends came to 10 bases. Germline values: CDR1 MDHEN, CDR2 SYDVKM. CDR3 amino acids: CASSFGVQETQYF. The CDR3 DNA is TGTGCCAGCAGCTTCGGGGTTCAAGAGACCCAGTACTTC.

The V gene is TRBV2, the J gene TRBJ1-5; TRBD1 matches 10 bases. CDR3 length equals 15 residues. The ends lost 5 bases at V and 5 bases at J; junction bases unmatched: 6. Germline V gives CDR1 SNHLY, CDR2 FYNNEI. CDR3 sequence: CASSQSDRGYQPQHF. CDR3 bases: TGTGCCAGCAGTCAGTCGGACAGGGGGTATCAGCCCCAGCATTTT.

V is TRBV7-2 and J is TRBJ2-5; 9 nucleotides align to TRBD1. The CDR3 contains 16 residues. Per the germline V gene, CDR1 is SGHTA and CDR2 is FQGNSA. V trimming: 5 bases; J trimming: 2 bases; junction bases outside the gene matches: 9. The CDR3 sequence is CASSTRDREPQETQYF. DNA of the CDR3: TGTGCCAGCAGCACCCGGGACAGGGAACCACAAGAGACCCAGTACTTC.

V gene TRBV5-4 combines with J gene TRBJ2-7; TRBD1 is a possible D gene (5 bases). Between the trimmed V and J ends, which lost 4 bases and 1 base, there was a span of 9 bases. This CDR3 region has 13 residues. Per the germline V gene, CDR1 is SGHNT and CDR2 is YYREEE (reference sequence). For the CDR3, the DNA is TGTGCCAGCAGCCAGACAGTGTCCTACGAGCAGTACTTC. Protein: CASSQTVSYEQYF.

This chain links TRBV19 with TRBJ1-5; 8 bases are shared with TRBD1. Germline CDR1 is LNHDA and CDR2 is SQIVND (reference sequence). After removal of 5 bases from V and 0 bases from J, the junction contained 15 bases not matched to a gene. The CDR3 loop spans 19 amino acids. CDR3 DNA: TGTGCCAGTAGTCGTACGGGACAGGTCCTTTCCCCTAGCAATCAGCCCCAGCATTTT. Protein: CASSRTGQVLSPSNQPQHF.

This chain links TRBV10-3 with TRBJ2-3, with 11 bases aligning to TRBD2. The CDR3 has 12 amino acids. The germline gives CDR1 ENHRY, CDR2 SYGVKD. Losses at the gene ends were 10 bases for V and 6 bases for J; bases not matched to a gene: 3. DNA of the CDR3: TGTGCCACCGTAGCGGGAGGGGATACGCAGTATTTT. This encodes CATVAGGDTQYF.

In regard to this clone: This specimen includes other DNA sequences encoding the same CDR3. V usage is TRBV7-2 and J usage is TRBJ1-1; possibly TRBD1 for D (5 bases). The germline V gene has CDR1 SGHTA and CDR2 FQGNSA. The V end was cut by 0 bases, the J end by 1 base, with 6 bases between. CDR3 length: 14 amino acids. The CDR3 protein is CASSLAGGNTEAFF. Written as DNA, the CDR3 is TGTGCCAGCAGCTTAGCGGGGGGGAACACTGAAGCTTTCTTT.

This sequence joins TRBV7-3 and TRBJ2-2; D is perhaps TRBD2 (6 bases). The germline gives CDR1 SGHTA, CDR2 FQGTGA. The V end lost 3 bases, the J end lost 0 bases, and 11 bases lay between the germline ends. The CDR3 is 16 residues long. CDR3 in DNA: TGTGCCAGCAGCTTCAAGCGGGCGTCGAACACCGGGGAGCTGTTTTTT. This sequence encodes CASSFKRASNTGELFF. Full variable domain (outside the CDR3, taken from reference TRBV7-3 and TRBJ2-2): GAGVSQTPSNKVTEKGKYVELRCDPISGHTALYWYRQSLGQGPEFLIYFQGTGAADDSGLPNDRFFAVRPEGSVSTLKIQRTERGDSAVYLCASSFKRASNTGELFFGEGSRLTVL.

J is TRBJ2-5 and V is TRBV19, with D possibly matching TRBD1 (5 bases). CDR1 is LNHDA, CDR2 SQIVND, per germline (reference sequence). CDR3 length equals 12 residues. V was pared by 8 bases and J by 5 bases, with 12 bases between. Written as DNA, the CDR3 is TGTGCCAGTTCTTGGGGCCAGGAGACCCAGTACTTC. As protein: CASSWGQETQYF.

The V gene is TRBV5-6, the J gene TRBJ2-5, with 7 bases that match TRBD2. This CDR3 has 15 amino acids. Germline CDR1 is SGHDT and CDR2 is YYEEEE. J lost 9 bases, V lost 4 bases, and 15 bases had no gene match. The CDR3, as DNA: TGTGCCAGCAGCCCGGATGGGCAGCGGGGTCGGGCCCAGTACTTC. Protein product: CASSPDGQRGRAQYF.